This T cell receptor (beta chain) was sequenced for a study of OX40 agonist ivuxolimab in advanced cancers. Regarding the study in general: The costimulatory receptor OX40 (CD134) was targeted by ivuxolimab, a fully human IgG2 agonistic monoclonal antibody. The dose-escalation cohort was about 83% male with a mean age of approximately 60 years, ranging from roughly 20 to 80. Intravenous ivuxolimab was administered to patients every 2 weeks at six dose levels: 0.01, 0.1, 0.3, 1.5, 3 and 10 mg/kg. Of the approximately 50 dose-escalation patients, hepatocellular carcinoma was present in 19, melanoma in around 15, renal cell carcinoma in 9 and head and neck cancer in 9. Three dose-escalation patients achieved partial responses, one with hepatocellular carcinoma and two with cutaneous melanoma. Patients were allowed to have had prior anti-PD-1, anti-PD-L1 or anti-CTLA-4 therapy, and roughly 40% of the dose-escalation patients had previously received checkpoint inhibitors. The paper reports the monotherapy dose-escalation portion (N of about 47 patients) of the phase I ivuxolimab trial. Peripheral TCRbeta sequencing was intended to test whether TCR sequence diversity was altered and clonal T-cell expansion was caused by ivuxolimab.

Patients with autoimmune disease history or receiving systemic immunosuppression were excluded from the trial. Peripheral blood for TCR sequencing was collected from all dose cohorts at baseline, on cycle 4 day 1, and on cycle 7 day 1. The samples were drawn from a first-in-human, open-label, multicenter phase I dose-escalation trial of ivuxolimab. Adults with locally advanced or metastatic head and neck squamous cell, hepatocellular, melanoma or renal cell carcinoma were enrolled in the trial. Before TCR sequencing, CD4+ T cells and CD8+ T cells were sorted from peripheral blood as separate populations. For sequencing of the TCRbeta CDR3 region, genomic DNA was extracted from the sorted cells. The immunoSEQ Assay was used to sequence the TCRbeta CDR3 regions. This is the immuneACCESS table as TCRdb keeps it, with only in-frame sequences that have V and J called. A part of the clones is gone; compared with another copy, unresolved V genes explain less than half, and the rest is unexplained. Recorded for this sample are tens of thousands of clones; around 89% of them occurred a single time. Of the sample, around 1.4% falls within the top ten clones.

As regards this clone: The antigen this receptor binds is unknown. Base qualities are not at hand, and no much larger clone is one base apart.

What the study reported, not specific to this receptor: Which antigens the clonally expanded peripheral T cells were specific for was not determined. In the 0.1-3.0 mg/kg groups, partial responders were among the patients with the lowest normalized peripheral clonal expansion, particularly in CD8+ T cells. Low levels of normalized T-cell clonal expansion were also seen in some patients who did not respond. After ivuxolimab, CD8+ T cells had more expanded clones than CD4+ T cells on average. At doses of 0.1 to 3.0 mg/kg, clonal expansion of both CD4+ and CD8+ T cells in blood was seen between baseline and week 6.

The germline V gene (reference sequence) provides CDR1 MNHNY and CDR2 SVGAGI. Trimming at the junction amounts to 4 bases on V and 1 base on J, and the germline ends lie 11 bases apart. The CDR3, cysteine through phenylalanine, is 15 amino acids long. The only DNA kept is the CDR3, 45 bases in frame from the first base. Specimen: CD4+ or CD8+ T cells sorted from blood, collected in a trial of the OX40 agonist ivuxolimab. This TCR came from an adult with an advanced solid tumor such as melanoma, head and neck, liver or kidney cancer. The chain is assembled from TRBV6-6 and TRBJ1-5, with a tentative D gene TRBD1 over 6 matching bases. The sequence in DNA is TGTGCCAGCAGTTCCAGGGGTTTCAGCAATCAGCCCCAGCATTTT. Translated, it reads CASSSRGFSNQPQHF.